This passage covers 10 T cell receptor beta chains from one sample sequenced in a study of Graves' ophthalmopathy and Graves' hyperthyroidism. CDR3 regions of TCR beta were amplified from RNA transcripts. HTBI primers primed a first-round RT-PCR, and a second-round multiplex PCR followed. TCRdb re-derived calls from the multiplex PCR reads in MiXCR, one entry per CDR3 protein. The sample gives 580,000 or so distinct CDR3 sequences, 35% to 45% of which show up once; 3.5% to 5% is in the top ten. The sample comprised peripheral blood or thyroid tissue (not recorded which). These receptors were obtained from an adult man with Graves' hyperthyroidism.

This clonotype showed up many times. J is TRBJ2-7 and V is TRBV10-3; D ambiguous. Germline V gives CDR1 ENHRY, CDR2 SYGVKD. Trimming removed 9 bases from V and 4 bases from J, with 16 bases in between. The CDR3 is 13 amino acids. The CDR3 region has the DNA TGTGCCATTGGGGAAAAAGGAGCTTACGAGCAGTACTTC. Translation: CAIGEKGAYEQYF.

The V call is TRBV5-8, the J call TRBJ2-7, with D unresolved. CDR1 and CDR2 from the germline V gene are SGHTS and YDEGEE. The CDR3 length is 14 residues. Deletions cut 0 bases from V and 0 bases from J, with 7 bases between. The chain's CDR3 is CASSLEKHSYEQYF. CDR3 DNA: TGTGCCAGCAGCTTGGAAAAACACTCCTACGAGCAGTACTTC. Full variable domain (outside the CDR3, taken from reference TRBV5-8 and TRBJ2-7): EAGVTQSPTHLIKTRGQQATLRCSPISGHTSVYWYQQALGLGLQFLLWYDEGEERNRGNFPPRFSGRQFPNYSSELNVNALELEDSALYLCASSLEKHSYEQYFGPGTRLTVT.

On this clonotype: A read error may produce the germline difference seen at one junction end. This chain joins TRBV15 and TRBJ1-4, with D perhaps TRBD1 (6 bases). Germline V gene data show CDR1 as LNHNV and CDR2 as YYDKDF (reference sequence). The CDR3 has 15 residues. The CDR3 nucleotides are TGTACCACCAGCAGGACAGTGAACACCGGGGAAAAACTGTTTTTT. Its translation: CTTSRTVNTGEKLFF.

This clonotype came up once. The rearrangement uses TRBV7-9 and TRBJ1-6; 10 bases agree with TRBD1. The trim removed 5 bases at V and 14 bases at J, leaving 12 bases unmatched. The CDR3 runs 15 residues. CDR1 is SEHNR and CDR2 is FQNEAQ in the germline V gene (reference sequence). The CDR3 DNA reads TGTGCCAGCAGCCAAGATAGGACAGGGGGATCTTCCCTCCACTTT. Encoded protein: CASSQDRTGGSSLHF.

V is TRBV25-1 and J is TRBJ2-3; 11 bases fit TRBD2. Germline V gene data show CDR1 as MGHDK and CDR2 as SYGVNS. This CDR3 is built from 15 residues. V lost 4 bases to trimming and J lost 6 bases; unmatched junction nucleotides: 6. The CDR3 sequence: CASSASGGPGDTQYF. Here the CDR3 DNA reads TGTGCCAGCAGTGCTAGCGGGGGGCCTGGGGATACGCAGTATTTT.

In its sample, this clonotype was seen many times. The chain recombines TRBV2 with TRBJ1-5; D gene ambiguous. V was shortened by 1 base and J by 6 bases, with 10 bases between the two germline ends. The CDR3 totals 14 residues. Germline CDR1 SNHLY, CDR2 FYNNEI. The CDR3 nucleotides read TGTGCCAGCAGTGAAGTTGTTTGGGGTCAGCCCCAGCATTTT. This gives the protein CASSEVVWGQPQHF.

The table lists this clonotype with many counts. The CDR3 DNA sequence: TGTGCCAGCAGCGGGTCCCTGACGGATCCCTACGAGCAGTACTTC. Translated: CASSGSLTDPYEQYF. The rearrangement links TRBV5-8 to TRBJ2-7; D is ambiguous. The CDR3 consists of 15 residues. The V gene's germline CDR1 is SGHTS and CDR2 YDEGEE. V lost 4 bases to trimming and J lost 2 bases, with 16 bases between them.

Ten or more counts support this clonotype. The rearrangement links TRBV20-1 to TRBJ1-1; 8 nucleotides line up with TRBD1. The CDR3 extends over 14 amino acids. J was trimmed by 5 bases and V by 2 bases; bases with no gene match: 7. CDR1 and CDR2 (germline): DFQATT, SNEGSKA (reference sequence). The CDR3 sequence: CSARPGGVRTEAFF. Written as DNA, the CDR3 is TGCAGTGCTAGACCAGGGGGCGTTAGGACTGAAGCTTTCTTT.

This clonotype was recorded at least ten times. The chain has TRBV20-1 and TRBJ1-1; weak D call: TRBD1 (6 bases). Deletions cut 3 bases from V and 10 bases from J, with 15 bases between. Germline V lookup: CDR1 DFQATT, CDR2 SNEGSKA (reference sequence). The length of the CDR3 is 12 residues. CDR3 sequence: CSASPGTTGAFF. The CDR3 DNA is TGCAGTGCTAGTCCCGGGACAACCGGAGCTTTCTTT.

This chain uses TRBV24-1 with TRBJ1-2; 7 bases map to TRBD1. V lost 7 bases to trimming and J lost 5 bases; unmatched junction nucleotides: 6. The CDR3 consists of 13 residues. Germline V gene data show CDR1 as KGHDR and CDR2 as SFDVKD. The CDR3 protein is CATSKGALYGYTF. The CDR3 DNA sequence: TGTGCCACCAGCAAGGGGGCTCTATATGGCTACACCTTC.